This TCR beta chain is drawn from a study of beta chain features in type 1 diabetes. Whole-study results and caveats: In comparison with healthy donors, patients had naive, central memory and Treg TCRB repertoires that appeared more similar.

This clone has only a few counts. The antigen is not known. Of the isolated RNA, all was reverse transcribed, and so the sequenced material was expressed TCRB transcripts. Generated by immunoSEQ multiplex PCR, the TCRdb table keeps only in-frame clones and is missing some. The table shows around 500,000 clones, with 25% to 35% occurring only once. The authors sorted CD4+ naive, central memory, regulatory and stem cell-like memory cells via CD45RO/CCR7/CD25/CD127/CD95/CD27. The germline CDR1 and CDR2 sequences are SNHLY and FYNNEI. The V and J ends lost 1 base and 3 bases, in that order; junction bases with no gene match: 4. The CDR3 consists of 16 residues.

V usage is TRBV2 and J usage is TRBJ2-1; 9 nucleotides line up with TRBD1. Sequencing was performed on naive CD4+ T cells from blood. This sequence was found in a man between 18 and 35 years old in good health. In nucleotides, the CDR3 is TGTGCCAGCAGTGAAGAGAGGACAGGGGACTACAATGAGCAGTTCTTC. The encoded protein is CASSEERTGDYNEQFF.